Described below is a single T cell receptor beta chain sequence and its context. Its antigen remains unknown. CDR3 size: 12 residues. CDR1 and CDR2 (germline): SQVTM, ANQGSEA. Trimming pared 4 bases from V and 5 bases from J, leaving 11 bases between. The data originate from a study of response to subunit inactivated influenza vaccine. In TCRdb, the RT-PCR reads were re-called with MiXCR into one record per CDR3 protein. The repertoire includes about 620,000 distinct CDR3 sequences, 11% of them detected once, and approximately 11% sits in the top ten. Notes on the study in general: Few additional T cells are recruited per seasonal influenza vaccination, authors suggested.

The same sample was also used in a study of T cells expressing NK-cell markers. That paper notes: What made the TCR beta cDNA was 5'RACE template switching with UMIs. Sorted CD3+CD56+NKG2C+, CD3+CD56+NKG2C- and CD3+CD56-NKG2C+ T cells supplied TCR beta repertoires. Of the CD8+ T cell pool in over 5 donors, roughly 1.0-8% was accounted for by dominant NKG2C+ clonotypes. One observes that, in several donors, these clonotypes were also the leading ones within the CD3+CD56-NKG2C+ fraction.

The receptor was isolated from a man aged 50 or older who received an inactivated influenza vaccine. The chain couples TRBV29-1 to TRBJ2-5, with D uncertain. The source was PBMCs from blood, collected on the day of vaccination. The CDR3: CSVAIGWETQYF. The CDR3 DNA follows: TGCAGCGTTGCAATAGGGTGGGAGACCCAGTACTTC.